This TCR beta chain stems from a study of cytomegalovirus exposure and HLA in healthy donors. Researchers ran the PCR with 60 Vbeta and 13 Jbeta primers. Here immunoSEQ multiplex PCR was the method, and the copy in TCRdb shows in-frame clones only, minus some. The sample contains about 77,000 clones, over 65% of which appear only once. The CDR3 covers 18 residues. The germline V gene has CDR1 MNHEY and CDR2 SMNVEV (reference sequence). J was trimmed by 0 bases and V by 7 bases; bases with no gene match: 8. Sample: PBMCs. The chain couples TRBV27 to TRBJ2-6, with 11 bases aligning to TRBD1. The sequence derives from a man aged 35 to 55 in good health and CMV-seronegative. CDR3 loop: CASMDRGRDYSGANVLTF. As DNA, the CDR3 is TGTGCCAGCATGGACAGGGGGCGGGATTACTCTGGGGCCAACGTCCTGACTTTC. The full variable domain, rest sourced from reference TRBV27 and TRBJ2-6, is EAQVTQNPRYLITVTGKKLTVTCSQNMNHEYMSWYRQDPGLGLRQIYYSMNVEVTDKGDVPEGYKVSRKEKRNFPLILESPSPNQTSLYFCASMDRGRDYSGANVLTFGAGSRLTVL.